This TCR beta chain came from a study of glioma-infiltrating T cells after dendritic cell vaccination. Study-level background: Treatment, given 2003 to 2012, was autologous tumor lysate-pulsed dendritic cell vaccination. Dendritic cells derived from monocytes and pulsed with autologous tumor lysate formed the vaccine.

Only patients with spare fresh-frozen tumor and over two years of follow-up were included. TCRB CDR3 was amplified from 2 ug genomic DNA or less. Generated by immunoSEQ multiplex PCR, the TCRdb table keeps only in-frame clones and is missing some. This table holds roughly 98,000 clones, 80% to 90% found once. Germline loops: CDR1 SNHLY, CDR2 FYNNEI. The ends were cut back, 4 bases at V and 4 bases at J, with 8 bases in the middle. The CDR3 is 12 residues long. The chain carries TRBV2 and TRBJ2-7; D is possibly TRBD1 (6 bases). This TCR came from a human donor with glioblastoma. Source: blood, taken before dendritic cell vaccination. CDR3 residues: CASSGQGYEQYF. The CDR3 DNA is TGTGCCAGCAGTGGGCAGGGGTACGAGCAGTACTTC.